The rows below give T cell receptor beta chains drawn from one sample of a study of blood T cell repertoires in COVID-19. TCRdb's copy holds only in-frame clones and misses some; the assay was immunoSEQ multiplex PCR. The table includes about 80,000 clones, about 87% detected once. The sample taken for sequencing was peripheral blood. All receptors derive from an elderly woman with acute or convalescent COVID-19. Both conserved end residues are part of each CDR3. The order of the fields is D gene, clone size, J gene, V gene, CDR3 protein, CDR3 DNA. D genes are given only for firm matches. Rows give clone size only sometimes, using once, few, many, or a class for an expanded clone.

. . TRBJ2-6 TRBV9 CASTTRMGLGVLTF TGTGCCAGCACCACAAGAATGGGGCTGGGGGTCCTGACTTTC
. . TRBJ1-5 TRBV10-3 CAITDTYNQPQHF TGTGCCATCACCGACACCTACAATCAGCCCCAGCATTTT
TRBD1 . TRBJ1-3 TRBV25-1 CASEDRAGNTIYF TGTGCCAGCGAGGACAGGGCTGGAAACACCATATATTTT
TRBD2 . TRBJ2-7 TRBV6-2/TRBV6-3 CASSYAGLAGGLF TGTGCCAGCAGTTACGCCGGACTAGCGGGGGGCCTATTC
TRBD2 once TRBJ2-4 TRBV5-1 CASSFEAGINIQYF TGCGCCAGCAGCTTCGAAGCGGGGATTAACATTCAGTACTTC
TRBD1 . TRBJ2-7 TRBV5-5 CASSNPGQGVKQYF TGTGCCAGCAGCAACCCGGGACAGGGTGTCAAGCAGTACTTC
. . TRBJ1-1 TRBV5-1 CASSREGVNTEAFF TGCGCCAGCAGCCGGGAGGGGGTAAACACTGAAGCTTTCTTT
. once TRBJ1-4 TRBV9 CASSVGRGWDEKLFF TGTGCCAGCAGCGTAGGCAGGGGTTGGGATGAAAAACTGTTTTTT
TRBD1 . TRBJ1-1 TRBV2 CASSGRQGVDSEAFF TGTGCCAGCAGTGGTCGACAGGGAGTGGACTCTGAAGCTTTCTTT
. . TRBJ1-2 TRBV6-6 CASSYSDSYGYTF TGTGCCAGCAGTTACTCCGACAGTTATGGCTACACCTTC
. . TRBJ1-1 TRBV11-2 CASSLEARAEAFF TGTGCCAGCAGCTTAGAAGCCAGGGCTGAAGCTTTCTTT
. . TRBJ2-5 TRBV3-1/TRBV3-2 CASTHGFGENSETQYF TGTGCCAGCACCCACGGGTTTGGGGAGAATTCAGAGACCCAGTACTTC
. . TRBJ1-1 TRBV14 CASSLQVKTEAFF TGTGCCAGCAGCCTTCAGGTGAAGACTGAAGCTTTCTTT
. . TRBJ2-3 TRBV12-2 CASRFSGVHGDTQYF TGTGCAAGTCGCTTTAGCGGGGTCCACGGGGATACGCAGTATTTT
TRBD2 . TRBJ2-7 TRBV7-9 CASSLGGVAGAPYEQYF TGTGCCAGCAGCTTAGGGGGAGTAGCGGGGGCCCCCTACGAGCAGTACTTC
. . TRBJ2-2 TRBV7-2 CASSYPGNIGELFF TGTGCCAGCAGCTACCCAGGGAACATCGGGGAGCTGTTTTTT
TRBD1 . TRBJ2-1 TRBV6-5 CASSTGGSIGQFF TGTGCCAGCAGTACAGGGGGCAGTATCGGGCAGTTCTTC
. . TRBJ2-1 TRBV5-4 CASSVQGIADNEQFF TGTGCCAGCAGCGTACAGGGTATAGCCGACAATGAGCAGTTCTTC
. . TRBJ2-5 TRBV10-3 CAISGTGETQYF TGTGCCATCAGTGGAACTGGTGAGACCCAGTACTTC
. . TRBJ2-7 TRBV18 CASSPFTPGQGMIEQYF TGTGCCAGCTCACCGTTCACTCCGGGACAAGGGATGATCGAGCAGTACTTC
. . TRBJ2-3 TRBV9 CASSVGGGTSTDTQYF TGTGCCAGCAGCGTAGGAGGGGGTACAAGCACAGATACGCAGTATTTT
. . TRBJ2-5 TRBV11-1 CASSLSMKQETQYF TGTGCCAGCAGCTTGAGTATGAAGCAAGAGACCCAGTACTTC
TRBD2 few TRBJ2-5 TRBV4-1 CASSQRGGGEETQYF TGCGCCAGCAGCCAACGTGGCGGGGGGGAAGAGACCCAGTACTTC
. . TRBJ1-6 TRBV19 CASSIETGSPLHF TGTGCCAGTAGTATAGAGACGGGATCACCCCTCCACTTT
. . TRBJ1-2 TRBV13 CASSLRGSGGYTF TGTGCCAGCAGCTTAAGGGGTTCGGGTGGCTACACCTTC
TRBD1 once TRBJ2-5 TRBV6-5 CASSYRGQEQETQYF TGTGCCAGCAGTTACCGTGGACAGGAGCAAGAGACCCAGTACTTC
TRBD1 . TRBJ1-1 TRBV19 CASSYQVTGRMNTEAFF TGTGCCAGTAGTTATCAGGTGACAGGGCGAATGAACACTGAAGCTTTCTTT
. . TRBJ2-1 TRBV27 CASSLNRLTVFSGNEQFF TGTGCCAGCAGTTTGAACAGGCTAACCGTCTTTTCAGGCAATGAGCAGTTCTTC
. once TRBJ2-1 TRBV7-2 CASSLGWSGEQFF TGTGCCAGCAGCTTAGGTTGGAGCGGTGAGCAGTTCTTC
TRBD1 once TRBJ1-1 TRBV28 CASSSTGVWTEAFF TGTGCCAGCAGTTCGACAGGGGTATGGACTGAAGCTTTCTTT
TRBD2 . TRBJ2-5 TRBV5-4 CASSFGTGGKETQYF TGTGCCAGCAGCTTCGGAACGGGAGGGAAAGAGACCCAGTACTTC
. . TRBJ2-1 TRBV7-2 CASSKEPGTNSFLDEQFF TGTGCCAGCAGCAAAGAACCCGGGACAAATAGTTTTCTTGATGAGCAGTTCTTC
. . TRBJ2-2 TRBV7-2 CASSLLGSTGELFF TGTGCCAGCAGCTTACTAGGCTCCACCGGGGAGCTGTTTTTT
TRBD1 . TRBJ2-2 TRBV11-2 CASSLVLHRGNTGELFF TGTGCCAGCAGCTTAGTATTACACAGGGGGAACACCGGGGAGCTGTTTTTT
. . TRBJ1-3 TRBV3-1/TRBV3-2 CASSHHTGISGNTIYF TGTGCCAGCAGCCATCATACAGGGATCTCTGGAAACACCATATATTTT
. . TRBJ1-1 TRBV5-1 CASSWQGSEAFF TGCGCCAGCAGTTGGCAGGGGTCTGAAGCTTTCTTT
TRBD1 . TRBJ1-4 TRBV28 CASSTLPPGQSAEKLFF TGTGCCAGCAGCACCCTACCCCCGGGACAGTCGGCTGAAAAACTGTTTTTT
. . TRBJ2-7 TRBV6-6 CAGGESSYEQYF TGTGCCGGTGGGGAGAGCTCCTACGAGCAGTACTTC
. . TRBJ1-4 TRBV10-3 CAIRETGDEKLFF TGTGCCATCAGAGAGACAGGTGATGAAAAACTGTTTTTT
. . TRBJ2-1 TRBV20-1 CSASMAVSSYNEQFF TGCAGTGCTAGTATGGCGGTGAGCTCCTACAATGAGCAGTTCTTC
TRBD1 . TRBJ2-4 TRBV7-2 CASTRDREGIQYF TGTGCCAGCACCAGAGACAGGGAAGGCATTCAGTACTTC
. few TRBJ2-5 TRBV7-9 CASSLREYQETQYF TGTGCCAGCAGCCTTCGGGAGTACCAAGAGACCCAGTACTTC
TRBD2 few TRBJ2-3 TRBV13 CASSFTSGGPTDTQYF TGTGCCAGCAGCTTCACTAGCGGGGGCCCAACAGATACGCAGTATTTT
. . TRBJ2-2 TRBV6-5 CASSPGDRGELFF TGTGCCAGCAGTCCAGGGGATCGCGGGGAGCTGTTTTTT
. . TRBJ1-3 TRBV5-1 CASSLGGNSGNTIYF TGCGCCAGCAGCTTGGGGGGCAACTCTGGAAACACCATATATTTT
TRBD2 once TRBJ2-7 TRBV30 CAWSALLAGVGEQYF TGTGCCTGGAGTGCCCTACTAGCGGGAGTAGGGGAGCAGTACTTC
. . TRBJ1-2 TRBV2 CASSDRQTNYGYTF TGTGCCAGCAGTGACCGACAGACGAACTATGGCTACACCTTC
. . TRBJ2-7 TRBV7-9 CASSLTQRDRRGEQYF TGTGCCAGCAGCTTAACCCAGCGGGACAGGCGTGGCGAGCAGTACTTC
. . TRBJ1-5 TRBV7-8 CASSSRDNQPQHF TGTGCCAGCAGCTCCCGGGATAATCAGCCCCAGCATTTT